A single sample is the source of the 25 T cell receptor beta chains below, sequenced in a study of vaccination and CD4 T cells after COVID-19. What these receptors recognize is not known. The sample's treatment: approximately 11-day PBMC culture with coronavirus spike peptide pools or control peptides (ViraFEST assay). Cultured CD4+ T cells had their DNA profiled by the Oncomine TCR Beta short-read assay. TCRdb redid the calling of the PCR reads with MiXCR, one entry per CDR3 protein. This table holds around 10,000 distinct CDR3 sequences, approximately 57% found once. The sample here was cultured CD4+ T cells from blood, taken after SARS-CoV-2 vaccination. Every receptor here comes from a human donor with COVID-19.

This chain links TRBV19 with TRBJ2-1, with D tentatively TRBD2 (5 bases). V lost 9 bases and J 2 bases, leaving 29 bases between the germline ends. Per the germline V gene, CDR1 is LNHDA and CDR2 is SQIVND (reference sequence). This CDR3 spans 19 amino acids. This CDR3 reads CARGPVPVGAEIAYNEQFF. In nucleotides, the CDR3 is TGTGCCAGAGGACCCGTCCCTGTGGGAGCGGAAATCGCCTACAATGAGCAGTTCTTC.

The V call is TRBV30, the J call TRBJ1-2, with unresolved D. Germline CDR1 and CDR2: GTSNPN and SVGIG (reference sequence). Trimming removed 1 base from V and 0 bases from J, with 6 bases in between. The CDR3 sequence is 13 residues long. This CDR3 reads CAWSAPANYGYTF. In DNA, the CDR3 is TGTGCCTGGAGTGCTCCAGCTAACTATGGCTACACCTTC.

This clonotype appeared a few times. The CDR3, as DNA: TGTGCCAGCAGTGAAGGGGACAGGGGGAACACTGAAGCTTTCTTT. Residues: CASSEGDRGNTEAFF. This chain links TRBV6-1 with TRBJ1-1; the match to TRBD1 covers 10 bases. CDR3 length: 15 residues. CDR1 and CDR2 (germline): MNHNS, SASEGT. Trimming at V came to 1 base and at J to 1 base, leaving 0 bases not matched to a gene.

This clonotype showed up just once. The chain joins TRBV27 to TRBJ1-6; no clear D. Trimming took off 6 bases at V and 0 bases at J, with 3 bases between the two ends. The CDR3 is 13 residues long. The germline gives CDR1 MNHEY, CDR2 SMNVEV (reference sequence). DNA for the CDR3: TGTGCCAGCAGGGGCTCCTATAATTCACCCCTCCACTTT. This codes for CASRGSYNSPLHF.

This clonotype has just a few counts. The rearrangement links TRBV15 to TRBJ2-3; D not certain. This CDR3 spans 15 amino acids. Between the trimmed V and J ends, which lost 0 bases and 1 base, there was a span of 8 bases. Looked up from germline, CDR1 is LNHNV and CDR2 is YYDKDF (reference sequence). Here the CDR3 DNA reads TGTGCCACCAGCAGAGAGTTTGGGGGCACAGATACGCAGTATTTT. Translation gives CATSREFGGTDTQYF. Supplemented by reference TRBV15 and TRBJ2-3, the full variable domain reads DAMVIQNPRYQVTQFGKPVTLSCSQTLNHNVMYWYQQKSSQAPKLLFHYYDKDFNNEADTPDNFQSRRPNTSFCFLDIRSPGLGDTAMYLCATSREFGGTDTQYFGPGTRLTVL.

This clonotype was detected a few times. This chain connects TRBV20-1 to TRBJ2-2, with 8 bases matching TRBD1. CDR1 is DFQATT, CDR2 SNEGSKA, per germline (reference sequence). The CDR3 covers 16 residues. V was pared by 3 bases and J by 2 bases, with 8 bases of the junction left unmatched. The CDR3 DNA is TGCAGTGCTAGGATCGGGACAGGCTACAACACCGGGGAGCTGTTTTTT. Protein: CSARIGTGYNTGELFF.

The chain recombines TRBV6-5 with TRBJ1-2; TRBD1 is a possible D gene (6 bases). The V gene lost 2 bases and the J gene lost 7 bases, with 17 bases spanning the gap. The V gene's germline CDR1 is MNHEY and CDR2 SVGAGI. The CDR3 is made up of 15 amino acids. The CDR3 region is CASSYETGGFRGYTF. Written as DNA, the CDR3 is TGTGCCAGCAGTTACGAGACAGGAGGATTTCGTGGCTACACCTTC.

The chain links TRBV4-2 to TRBJ1-5; D perhaps matches TRBD1 (5 bases). CDR1 and CDR2 (germline): LGHNA, YNFKEQ. Trimming removed 4 bases at V and 7 bases at J, with 17 bases between. The CDR3 is 15 residues long. CDR3 sequence (DNA): TGTGCCAGCAGCCTGGGGGGTGAGGCCGGCCAGCCCCAGCATTTT. It translates to CASSLGGEAGQPQHF.

The chain has TRBV7-9 and TRBJ1-1; D unclear. Germline V gene data show CDR1 as SEHNR and CDR2 as FQNEAQ (reference sequence). This CDR3 contains 13 residues. V lost 1 base to trimming and J lost 4 bases, with 7 bases between them. The CDR3 protein is CASSLDPITEAFF. The CDR3 coding sequence is TGTGCCAGCAGCTTAGACCCTATCACTGAAGCTTTCTTT.

This clonotype was counted a few times. The V call is TRBV20-1, the J call TRBJ1-5; D is unclear. Germline CDR1 and CDR2: DFQATT and SNEGSKA (reference sequence). The CDR3 is 13 residues long. V was shortened by 6 bases and J by 4 bases, with 13 bases between the two germline ends. The CDR3 DNA follows: TGCAGTGCCCAGCCCGACGGTAATCAGCCCCAGCATTTT. Its protein is CSAQPDGNQPQHF.

This clonotype was seen more than once but under ten times. The rearrangement links TRBV19 to TRBJ2-3; 10 bases are shared with TRBD2. The CDR3 spans 14 residues. V lost 10 bases, J lost 4 bases, and 8 bases stayed unmatched. Germline-derived CDR1 and CDR2 are LNHDA and SQIVND (reference sequence). CDR3 sequence reads: CATQSGGVPDTQYF. The CDR3 DNA is TGTGCCACCCAGAGCGGGGGGGTTCCAGATACGCAGTATTTT.

V gene TRBV27 combines with J gene TRBJ2-7; 11 bases map to TRBD1. This CDR3 is built from 16 residues. Germline V gene sequence: CDR1 MNHEY, CDR2 SMNVEV (reference sequence). J lost 2 bases, V lost 5 bases, and 8 bases had no gene match. CDR3 coding DNA: TGTGCCAGCAGTAGAGGACAGGGGGCGCAGACCTACGAGCAGTACTTC. Protein sequence: CASSRGQGAQTYEQYF.

V usage is TRBV5-4 and J usage is TRBJ1-6; D unresolved. Trimming removed 0 bases at V and 11 bases at J, with 12 bases between. CDR3 length: 14 residues. Germline-derived CDR1 and CDR2 are SGHNT and YYREEE (reference sequence). In DNA form, the CDR3 reads TGTGCCAGCAGCTTGGATCCAAGGAGCCCACCCCTCCACTTT. Translated: CASSLDPRSPPLHF.

V is TRBV20-1 and J is TRBJ2-2, with 11 bases identical to TRBD2. The CDR3 consists of 14 residues. V shed 3 bases and J 6 bases; nucleotides not matched to a gene: 3. Germline values: CDR1 DFQATT, CDR2 SNEGSKA (reference sequence). The CDR3 DNA sequence: TGCAGTGCTAGTCTTAGCGGGGGGGCCGGGGAGCTGTTTTTT. Translated, it gives CSASLSGGAGELFF.

The chain couples TRBV20-1 to TRBJ2-7; 9 bases line up with TRBD1. The CDR3 consists of 15 residues. Germline CDR1 reads DFQATT; CDR2 reads SNEGSKA (reference sequence). V was clipped by 3 bases and J by 5 bases; unmatched bases: 11. DNA of the CDR3: TGCAGTGCTAGTAGGGGTGGGACAGGGAAGAACGAGCAGTACTTC. This codes for CSASRGGTGKNEQYF.

V is TRBV11-3 and J is TRBJ1-1; D is ambiguous. Germline assignment: CDR1 SGHNT and CDR2 YENEEA. This CDR3 region has 13 residues. V shed 0 bases and J shed 7 bases, with 9 bases lying between them. CDR3 bases: TGTGCCAGCAGCTTAGAAATCGGCGGTGAAGCTTTCTTT. It yields the protein CASSLEIGGEAFF.

The rearrangement uses TRBV27 and TRBJ2-7; 8 nucleotides agree with TRBD2. CDR3 size: 13 residues. Losses at the gene ends were 4 bases for V and 1 base for J; bases not matched to a gene: 0. CDR1 is MNHEY and CDR2 is SMNVEV in the germline V gene (reference sequence). The CDR3 is CASSSGGSYEQYF. DNA of the CDR3: TGTGCCAGCAGTTCGGGGGGGTCCTACGAGCAGTACTTC.

This chain uses TRBV28 with TRBJ2-3; the match to TRBD1 covers 12 bases. The V segment lost 5 bases and the J segment 10 bases; nucleotides outside the gene matches: 13. CDR1 and CDR2 from the germline V gene are MDHEN and SYDVKM. This CDR3 is built from 16 residues. This chain's CDR3 is CASSRPGQGARSPQYF. CDR3 sequence (DNA): TGTGCCAGCAGTCGTCCGGGACAGGGGGCACGCAGTCCGCAGTATTTT. Variable domain in full (rest from reference TRBV28 and TRBJ2-3): DVKVTQSSRYLVKRTGEKVFLECVQDMDHENMFWYRQDPGLGLRLIYFSYDVKMKEKGDIPEGYSVSREKKERFSLILESASTNQTSMYLCASSRPGQGARSPQYFGPGTRLTVL.

The chain couples TRBV7-2 to TRBJ2-3; no firm D call. The CDR3 contains 16 residues. The V and J ends lost 2 bases and 0 bases respectively, with 12 bases between them. The germline gives CDR1 SGHTA, CDR2 FQGNSA. In DNA form, the CDR3 reads TGTGCCAGCAGCTTATTGGCCCCAACTAGCACAGATACGCAGTATTTT. Translated, it gives CASSLLAPTSTDTQYF.

This chain links TRBV7-2 with TRBJ2-7; D gene unclear. The CDR3 loop spans 15 amino acids. The V gene lost 0 bases and the J gene lost 6 bases, with 15 bases spanning the gap. CDR1 is SGHTA, CDR2 FQGNSA, per germline. CDR3 region: CASSLALGSSSEQYF. The CDR3 DNA reads as TGTGCCAGCAGCTTAGCTCTAGGGTCGTCTTCCGAGCAGTACTTC.

This clonotype was found once. The gene calls are TRBV7-9 and TRBJ1-6; D is unresolved. Germline V gives CDR1 SEHNR, CDR2 FQNEAQ (reference sequence). The V end lost 3 bases, the J end lost 6 bases, and 18 bases lay between the germline ends. The CDR3 extends over 17 amino acids. DNA for the CDR3: TGTGCCAGCAGCTTCCTGAGAGGTTCACCGACTAATTCACCCCTCCACTTT. Its translation: CASSFLRGSPTNSPLHF.

The chain has TRBV20-1 and TRBJ1-5; the D gene is possibly TRBD1 (6 bases). The CDR3 loop spans 12 amino acids. Germline V gene sequence: CDR1 DFQATT, CDR2 SNEGSKA (reference sequence). The CDR3 sequence: CSPGQPGQPQHF. CDR3 sequence (DNA): TGCAGCCCAGGACAGCCAGGACAGCCCCAGCATTTT.

This clonotype was seen just once. The J gene is TRBJ2-5, the V gene TRBV12-3 or TRBV12-4; no clear D gene. The CDR3 totals 12 residues. V dropped 3 bases and J dropped 1 base, with 3 bases sitting between them. CDR3 sequence (DNA): TGTGCCAGCAGTTTGTTCCAAGAGACCCAGTACTTC. This translates into CASSLFQETQYF.

This clonotype was recorded a few times. The chain combines TRBV20-1 with TRBJ2-5; maybe TRBD2 (6 bases). Germline V gene sequence: CDR1 DFQATT, CDR2 SNEGSKA (reference sequence). The V end lost 4 bases, the J end lost 4 bases, and 19 bases lay between the germline ends. The CDR3 length is 15 residues. This CDR3 reads CSANPPGLWLETQYF. As DNA, the CDR3 is TGCAGTGCTAACCCCCCGGGACTGTGGTTAGAGACCCAGTACTTC.

The chain employs TRBV7-3 and TRBJ1-5, with D perhaps matching TRBD1 (5 bases). This CDR3 comprises 18 residues. Trimming took 2 bases from V and 2 from J, leaving 19 bases between them. CDR1 and CDR2 from the germline V gene are SGHTA and FQGTGA. CDR3: CASSLAFLGTAGNQPQHF. The DNA of the CDR3 is TGTGCCAGCAGCTTAGCGTTTCTCGGGACTGCTGGCAATCAGCCCCAGCATTTT.